This entry lists 16 T cell receptor beta chains sequenced from one sample in a study of spatial heterogeneity in lung cancer. Each CDR3 protein gets one entry after TCRdb re-called the 5' RACE reads with MiXCR. The sample records about 33,000 distinct CDR3 sequences, more than 9% being singletons. The time point is: blood at routine non-recurrence follow-up after resection. The sequencing used PBMCs, collected at follow-up. The receptors come from a female donor with early-stage non-small cell lung cancer.

This clonotype showed up many times. The chain carries TRBV29-1 and TRBJ1-1; TRBD1 is a possible D gene (6 bases). Germline CDR1 is SQVTM and CDR2 is ANQGSEA. The CDR3 runs 10 residues. The V gene lost 7 bases and the J gene lost 8 bases, with 11 bases spanning the gap. The CDR3 DNA sequence: TGCAGCGCCTCGGACAGCGAAGCTTTCTTT. Translation: CSASDSEAFF.

This clonotype showed up many times. The CDR3 bases are TGTGCCAGCAGTGCGATACAGGGGTCGGAGACCCAGTACTTC. It is translated as CASSAIQGSETQYF. The chain is built from TRBV27 and TRBJ2-5; 7 positions agree with TRBD1. Germline V gene data show CDR1 as MNHEY and CDR2 as SMNVEV (reference sequence). CDR3 length: 14 amino acids. V was clipped by 5 bases and J by 5 bases; unmatched bases: 8.

This clonotype has ten or more counts. The rearrangement joins TRBV4-3 to TRBJ1-2, with D unresolved. Trimming pared 3 bases from V and 2 bases from J, leaving 10 bases between. CDR1 and CDR2 from the germline V gene are LGHNA and YSLEER. The CDR3 totals 14 residues. DNA of the CDR3: TGCGCCAGCAGCCAGGTTCAGGCGAACTATGGCTACACCTTC. Protein sequence: CASSQVQANYGYTF.

In this sample, this clonotype turned up a few times. The chain couples TRBV20-1 to TRBJ1-5; possible D gene TRBD1, 6 bases. With 6 bases removed from V and 4 bases from J, the gap between germline ends came to 13 bases. The CDR3 is 13 residues long. Germline V gene lookup returns CDR1 DFQATT and CDR2 SNEGSKA (reference sequence). The CDR3: CSAEGQQNQPQHF. The CDR3 bases are TGCAGTGCGGAAGGACAGCAAAATCAGCCCCAGCATTTT.

This clonotype was picked up many times. The chain couples TRBV5-1 to TRBJ1-6, with D uncertain. This CDR3 spans 13 amino acids. The germline CDR1 and CDR2 sequences are SGHRS and YFSETQ. V shed 0 bases and J shed 7 bases, with 5 bases lying between them. The CDR3 DNA is TGCGCCAGCAGCTTGGAGGAGAATTCACCCCTCCACTTT. Translating it yields CASSLEENSPLHF. Variable domain in full (rest from reference TRBV5-1 and TRBJ1-6): KAGVTQTPRYLIKTRGQQVTLSCSPISGHRSVSWYQQTPGQGLQFLFEYFSETQRNKGNFPGRFSGRQFSNSRSEMNVSTLELGDSALYLCASSLEENSPLHFGNGTRLTVT.

At least ten counts were recorded for this clonotype. The chain couples TRBV13 to TRBJ2-7, with TRBD2 matching 13 bases. Unmatched junction bases numbered 8, after V lost 5 bases and J lost 4 bases. The germline CDR1 and CDR2 sequences are PRHDT and FYEKMQ (reference sequence). This CDR3 contains 16 residues. The CDR3 DNA reads as TGTGCCAGCAGCCGAAGGACTAGCGGGGGCACATACGAGCAGTACTTC. Its translation is CASSRRTSGGTYEQYF.

The chain links TRBV6-4 to TRBJ2-2; no reliable D call. Germline V gives CDR1 MRHNA, CDR2 SNTAGT. The CDR3 loop spans 13 amino acids. Between the trimmed V and J ends, which lost 3 bases and 7 bases, there was a span of 9 bases. The CDR3 protein is CASSEAENGELFF. CDR3 DNA: TGTGCCAGCAGTGAAGCTGAGAACGGGGAGCTGTTTTTT.

This clonotype turned up a few times. CDR3 sequence: CASSYRGVTAYEQYF. The CDR3 region has the DNA TGTGCCAGCAGTTACAGAGGGGTAACGGCCTACGAGCAGTACTTC. The chain uses TRBV6-5 and TRBJ2-7, with D perhaps assigned TRBD1 or TRBD2 (5 bases each). The CDR3 has 15 amino acids. Germline V gene data show CDR1 as MNHEY and CDR2 as SVGAGI. V lost 2 bases to trimming and J lost 2 bases, with 13 bases between them.

This clonotype was seen at least ten times. The CDR3 bases are TGTGCCAGCCTCACTGACACGCTGGGGACCCAGTACTTC. It is translated as CASLTDTLGTQYF. The chain carries TRBV7-2 and TRBJ2-5; D remains ambiguous. V was trimmed by 8 bases and J by 7 bases, leaving 17 bases between them. Germline V gene lookup returns CDR1 SGHTA and CDR2 FQGNSA. The length of the CDR3 is 13 residues.

In regard to this clonotype: The CDR3 does not close with the conserved phenylalanine or tryptophan, likely indicating a read error. It is unclear where the CDR3 begins or ends on the DNA, so no DNA is shown, and the CDR3 is as TCRdb lists it. V usage is TRBV4-1 and J usage is TRBJ2-7; TRBD1 is the table's D call, not checked against the DNA. A total of 9 residues make up the CDR3, ends included. Germline assignment: CDR1 MGHRA and CDR2 YSYEKL. The CDR3 sequence: CASSRGDNC.

This clonotype was seen just once. This may be a read error: a much more frequent sequence differs by one nucleotide. The rearrangement links TRBV2 to TRBJ1-3, with 7 bases aligning to TRBD1. The germline gives CDR1 SNHLY, CDR2 FYNNEI. The CDR3 consists of 14 residues. The CDR3: CAAVRDSSGNTIYF. The CDR3 nucleotides read TGTGCAGCAGTGAGGGACAGCTCTGGAAACACCATATATTTT. The full variable domain, rest sourced from reference TRBV2 and TRBJ1-3, is EPEVTQTPSHQVTQMGQEVILRCVPISNHLYFYWYRQILGQKVEFLVSFYNNEISEKSEIFDDQFSVERPDGSNFTLKIRSTKLEDSAMYFCAAVRDSSGNTIYFGEGSWLTVV.

V usage is TRBV5-1 and J usage is TRBJ2-1; D gene unclear. Per the germline V gene, CDR1 is SGHRS and CDR2 is YFSETQ. The CDR3 extends over 15 amino acids. Trimming removed 4 bases from V and 1 base from J, with 12 bases in between. CDR3 protein: CASSIDSGSYNEQFF. CDR3 bases: TGCGCCAGCAGCATAGACTCCGGGTCCTACAATGAGCAGTTCTTC.

This chain uses TRBV2 with TRBJ2-5, with D possibly matching TRBD2 (6 bases). This CDR3 has 14 amino acids. The germline V and J ends were trimmed by 4 bases and 4 bases, with 13 bases remaining between them. Germline CDR1 SNHLY, CDR2 FYNNEI. The CDR3 sequence: CASSVIGGGETQYF. The DNA of the CDR3 is TGTGCCAGCAGTGTAATCGGGGGAGGAGAGACCCAGTACTTC.

In its sample, this clonotype was seen a few times. The rearrangement links TRBV5-4 to TRBJ2-7, with D hard to call. There are 15 residues in the CDR3. V lost 4 bases, J lost 5 bases, and 19 bases lay in between. CDR1 is SGHNT and CDR2 is YYREEE in the germline V gene (reference sequence). The CDR3 here is CASSLRPIGYDEQYF. Written as DNA, the CDR3 is TGTGCCAGCAGCCTACGACCCATTGGTTACGACGAGCAGTACTTC.

This clonotype was counted many times. V and J are TRBV6-5 and TRBJ2-7; 10 bases fit TRBD1. Germline trimming cut 6 bases from V and 2 bases from J; bases unmatched to any gene: 7. The germline V gene has CDR1 MNHEY and CDR2 SVGAGI. This CDR3 has 15 residues. The CDR3 DNA reads TGTGCCAGCAGGCGAGGGACAGGGGCGGCCTACGAGCAGTACTTC. Translation gives CASRRGTGAAYEQYF.

The chain links TRBV14 to TRBJ2-2; D is unclear. Germline V gene lookup returns CDR1 SGHDN and CDR2 FVKESK. CDR3 length equals 13 residues. Trimming took 6 bases from V and 5 from J, leaving 10 bases between them. In DNA form, the CDR3 reads TGTGCCAGCAGTCAAAAAGGGACCGGGGAGCTGTTTTTT. Translated: CASSQKGTGELFF.